The rows below give T cell receptor beta chains drawn from one sample of a study of T cell responses to AZD1222 COVID-19 vaccine. TCRdb's table, derived via immunoSEQ multiplex PCR, lists solely in-frame clones and lacks some. The sample gives 95,000 to 150,000 clones, approximately 89% of which show up once; less than 6% is in the top ten. The source material was peripheral blood, sampled on day 0 of AZD1222 vaccination. These receptors were obtained from an adult in good health. CDR3s include the opening cysteine and the closing phenylalanine or tryptophan. Fields, in order: V gene, clone size, J gene, D gene, CDR3 DNA, CDR3 protein. A D gene is named only where the DNA matches it firmly. Some rows have no size entry. The others give once, few or many, or a class for an expanded clone.

TRBV24-1	-	TRBJ2-1	TRBD2	TGTGCCACCAGTGAACCCCGACTAGCGGGGGGTAATGAGCAGTTCTTC	CATSEPRLAGGNEQFF
TRBV6-1	-	TRBJ2-5	TRBD2	TGTGCCAGCAGTGATAGCGGGGGGGCCTGGGAGACCCAGTACTTC	CASSDSGGAWETQYF
TRBV3-1/TRBV3-2	-	TRBJ1-5	-	TGTGCCAGCAGCCAAGGCAATAGCAATCAGCCCCAGCATTTT	CASSQGNSNQPQHF
TRBV13	-	TRBJ1-2	-	TGTGCCAGCAGCTTAGTCTACAGGGAAGAAGATAACTATGGCTACACCTTC	CASSLVYREEDNYGYTF
TRBV27	-	TRBJ2-1	-	TGTGCCAGCAGTCCACAGGGTAGCGGGCAGTTCTTC	CASSPQGSGQFF
TRBV5-1	-	TRBJ1-6	-	TGCGCCAGCAAGTTATATACCAATTCACCCCTCCACTTT	CASKLYTNSPLHF
TRBV12-5	-	TRBJ2-5	-	TGTGCTAGTGGTTTAGGAGGTTACGACGGCCAGTACTTC	CASGLGGYDGQYF
TRBV15	-	TRBJ2-3	TRBD2	TGTGCCACCAGCAGTGGGACTAGCGGGTTTAGCACAGATACGCAGTATTTT	CATSSGTSGFSTDTQYF
TRBV4-2	few	TRBJ2-7	-	TGTGCCAGCAGCCAAGATTCAGGGGGGGGACCAAGCTCCTACGAGCAGTACTTC	CASSQDSGGGPSSYEQYF
TRBV20-1	-	TRBJ1-2	TRBD1	TGCAGTGCTAGTCTCCCGACAGGGGACGGCTACACCTTC	CSASLPTGDGYTF
TRBV6-5	-	TRBJ2-2	TRBD1	TGTGCCAGCCGAGGACAGGGGATCGGGGAGCTGTTTTTT	CASRGQGIGELFF
TRBV7-8	-	TRBJ1-5	-	TGTGCCAGTAACTCAGGGCCTAACCAGCCCCAGCATTTT	CASNSGPNQPQHF
TRBV6-4	-	TRBJ2-2	-	TGTGCCAGCAGTAATAATCCCAGCCAGAACACCGGGGAGCTGTTTTTT	CASSNNPSQNTGELFF
TRBV3-1/TRBV3-2	-	TRBJ2-7	TRBD2	TGTGCCAGCAGCCAAGAATCCGGTAGGACTAGCGGGGGTAGCGAGCAGTACTTC	CASSQESGRTSGGSEQYF
TRBV24-1	-	TRBJ1-1	-	TGTGCCACCAGTGATTTGCGAGGGTCGGCTTTCTTT	CATSDLRGSAFF
TRBV7-2	-	TRBJ1-5	-	TGTGCCAGCAGCTCAGACAGGTGGGGCAATCAGCCCCAGCATTTT	CASSSDRWGNQPQHF
TRBV11-2	-	TRBJ1-1	TRBD1	TGTGCCAGCACCGACGGACAGGGCCACACTGAAGCTTTCTTT	CASTDGQGHTEAFF
TRBV5-5	-	TRBJ2-5	-	TGTGCCAGCAGCACGAACAGGGTAGAGACCCAGTACTTC	CASSTNRVETQYF
TRBV7-8	-	TRBJ2-1	-	TGTGCCAGCAGCTTATCGGACTCCTACAATGAGCAGTTCTTC	CASSLSDSYNEQFF
TRBV2	-	TRBJ1-5	TRBD1	TGTGCCAGCAGTGCGGTACAGGGGGACCAGCCCCAGCATTTT	CASSAVQGDQPQHF
TRBV7-8	-	TRBJ1-1	-	TGTGCCAGCAGCCGCCGAACCGGGATTACGAACACTGAAGCTTTCTTT	CASSRRTGITNTEAFF
TRBV5-5	once	TRBJ1-1	-	TGTGCCAGCAGCCCCGGTAGGGCTAACACTGAAGCTTTCTTT	CASSPGRANTEAFF
TRBV6-6	-	TRBJ1-1	TRBD1	TGTGCCAGCAGTTATCCTCCCAGGGGGGTAGGTGAAGCTTTCTTT	CASSYPPRGVGEAFF
TRBV15	-	TRBJ2-2	-	TGTGCCACCAGTAGGAGAACCGGGGAGCTGTTTTTT	CATSRRTGELFF
TRBV12-3/TRBV12-4	-	TRBJ1-1	TRBD1	TGTGCCAGCAGGATGACAGGGCGTCCTGAAGCTTTCTTT	CASRMTGRPEAFF
TRBV19	-	TRBJ1-4	-	TGTGCCAGCCGGACAGAAGCAACTAATGAAAAACTGTTTTTT	CASRTEATNEKLFF
TRBV7-2	-	TRBJ1-5	-	TGTGCCAGCAGCTTAGAAGGGACTCAGCCCCAGCATTTT	CASSLEGTQPQHF
TRBV9	-	TRBJ2-1	TRBD1	TGTGCCAGCAGCGTAGAGGGACAGACGTTGCCCAAGTCCGATGAGCAGTTCTTC	CASSVEGQTLPKSDEQFF
TRBV29-1	once	TRBJ1-1	TRBD1	TGCAGCGTCGCGACACAGGGGGCGCCGGGCACTGAAGCTTTCTTT	CSVATQGAPGTEAFF
TRBV2	-	TRBJ1-3	TRBD1	TGTGCCAGCAGGGGACAGGTGTCTGGAAACACCATATATTTT	CASRGQVSGNTIYF
TRBV3-1/TRBV3-2	medium-sized	TRBJ1-5	TRBD1	TGTGCCAGCAGCCAAGGGACAGGGGATCAGCCCCAGCATTTT	CASSQGTGDQPQHF
TRBV5-4	-	TRBJ1-1	TRBD1	TGTGCCAGCAGCCGGGACAGGGCGCGGACTGAAGCTTTCTTT	CASSRDRARTEAFF
TRBV5-1	few	TRBJ1-5	-	TGCGCCAGCAGCTTGGGTGACAGGAGCACATATAGCAATCAGCCCCAGCATTTT	CASSLGDRSTYSNQPQHF